This T cell receptor (beta chain) was recorded in a study of OX40 agonist ivuxolimab in advanced cancers. Study outcomes and limitations: Nonresponders included some who also had low normalized T-cell clonal expansion. Both CD4+ and CD8+ T cell populations in blood had undergone clonal expansion by week 6 at 0.1 to 3.0 mg/kg.

About this clone: Its specificity is not known.

Germline CDR1 is GTSNPN and CDR2 is SVGIG (reference sequence). V lost 8 bases and J 5 bases, leaving 13 bases between the germline ends. The CDR3 loop spans 12 amino acids. The study sampled blood at baseline, cycle 4 day 1, and cycle 7 day 1. The protocol was immunoSEQ multiplex PCR, while the TCRdb copy is restricted to in-frame clones and leaves out a portion. The data hold around 140,000 clones, with 85% to 95% observed a single time. The rearrangement joins TRBV30 to TRBJ1-5; weak D call: TRBD1 (6 bases). This sequence was found in an adult with an advanced solid tumor such as melanoma, head and neck, liver or kidney cancer. Here the sequenced sample was CD4+ or CD8+ T cells sorted from blood, taken in a trial of the OX40 agonist ivuxolimab. The CDR3 bases are TGTGCCGCCAGGGGTAGGGATCAGCCCCAGCATTTT. Translated, it gives CAARGRDQPQHF. Full variable domain (rest looked up from reference TRBV30 and TRBJ1-5): SQTIHQWPATLVQPVGSPLSLECTVEGTSNPNLYWYRQAAGRGLQLLFYSVGIGQISSEVPQNLSASRPQDRQFILSSKKLLLSDSGFYLCAARGRDQPQHFGDGTRLSIL.